The next 31 T cell receptor beta chains were all read from a single sample in a study of blood T cell repertoires in COVID-19. Sequencing was performed with immunoSEQ multiplex PCR; in TCRdb, only in-frame clones are kept and a portion is missing. The profile shows 150,000 or so clones, about four fifths of them singletons. Sequenced sample: peripheral blood. The receptors derive from a man aged 35 to 55 who had recovered from COVID-19.

The CDR3: CASSHKSGGTETQYF. The CDR3 region has the DNA TGTGCCAGCAGCCACAAATCCGGGGGGACAGAGACCCAGTACTTC. This chain joins TRBV11-1 and TRBJ2-5; the match to TRBD2 covers 7 bases. Germline CDR1 reads SGHAT; CDR2 reads FQDESV (reference sequence). This CDR3 has 15 amino acids. V lost 5 bases and J lost 4; bases outside the gene matches: 10.

The chain combines TRBV29-1 with TRBJ1-2, with 10 nucleotides matching TRBD1. Trimming took 4 bases from V and 6 from J; bases not matched to a gene: 5. Germline loops: CDR1 SQVTM, CDR2 ANQGSEA. This CDR3 comprises 13 residues. The chain's CDR3 is CSVATGGAHGYTF. The CDR3 coding sequence is TGCAGCGTTGCGACAGGGGGCGCTCATGGCTACACCTTC.

CDR3 DNA sequence: TGTGCCAGCAGTAACGGGGTCACAGATACGCAGTATTTT. Translated: CASSNGVTDTQYF. The chain couples TRBV6-5 to TRBJ2-3; perhaps TRBD2 as D (5 bases). There are 13 residues in the CDR3. The V and J ends lost 5 bases and 2 bases respectively, with 8 bases between them. Germline V lookup: CDR1 MNHEY, CDR2 SVGAGI.

The V gene is TRBV27, the J gene TRBJ1-3; D is uncertain. Germline CDR1 reads MNHEY; CDR2 reads SMNVEV (reference sequence). CDR3 size: 13 residues. Deletions cut 5 bases from V and 2 bases from J, with 7 bases between. The CDR3 nucleotides are TGTGCCAGCAGTCCCTTCCCTGGAAACACCATATATTTT. Protein sequence: CASSPFPGNTIYF.

The V gene is TRBV7-3, the J gene TRBJ2-2; D is unclear. The CDR3 contains 12 residues. The V end lost 3 bases, the J end lost 5 bases, and 4 bases lay between the germline ends. Looked up from germline, CDR1 is SGHTA and CDR2 is FQGTGA. The CDR3 DNA reads TGTGCCAGCAGCTTTCGGACCGGGGAGCTGTTTTTT. This translates into CASSFRTGELFF.

Remarks on this clone: Its ends do not fully match the called genes, so a read error is possible. The chain couples TRBV18 to TRBJ1-2; D is undetermined. Germline V gene data show CDR1 as KGHSH and CDR2 as LQKENI. The CDR3 covers 16 residues. The CDR3 region has the DNA TGTGCCAGCTCACTTTCGTCGGATAGAGCGGCAGAGGTGGGAGCCTTC. Protein sequence: CASSLSSDRAAEVGAF.

In this sample, this clone turned up a few times. The J gene is TRBJ2-7, the V gene TRBV5-4; 8 bases map to TRBD2. The CDR3 totals 15 residues. The germline V gene encodes CDR1 SGHNT and CDR2 YYREEE (reference sequence). Germline trimming cut 3 bases from V and 2 bases from J; bases unmatched to any gene: 7. CDR3 in DNA: TGTGCCAGCAGCTATAGCGGGATGCCACCCTACGAGCAGTACTTC. Its translation is CASSYSGMPPYEQYF.

The chain uses TRBV18 and TRBJ1-1; TRBD1 aligns across 7 bases. The CDR3 runs 19 residues. V shed 2 bases, J shed 1 base, and the junction held 16 bases outside the gene matches. Germline V gene lookup returns CDR1 KGHSH and CDR2 LQKENI. DNA of the CDR3: TGTGCCAGCTCACCAAATCAGCCCCGAATGGACAGGAGGAACACTGAAGCTTTCTTT. Translation gives CASSPNQPRMDRRNTEAFF.

The chain uses TRBV19 and TRBJ2-1; 14 bases are shared with TRBD2. The germline gives CDR1 LNHDA, CDR2 SQIVND (reference sequence). V gave up 4 bases and J gave up 8 bases; unmatched junction bases: 10. CDR3 length equals 17 residues. In nucleotides, the CDR3 is TGTGCCAGTAGTACCTCCGGGACTAGCGGGAGAATCGATGAGCAGTTCTTC. As protein: CASSTSGTSGRIDEQFF.

This chain uses TRBV9 with TRBJ2-3, with D perhaps matching TRBD2 (6 bases). Per the germline V gene, CDR1 is SGDLS and CDR2 is YYNGEE. Trimming shortened V by 4 bases and J by 1 base, and 13 bases separated the two germline ends. The CDR3 has 15 residues. Here the CDR3 reads CASSPGEFGTDTQYF. In nucleotides, the CDR3 is TGTGCCAGCAGCCCGGGGGAGTTCGGCACAGATACGCAGTATTTT.

This clone was seen only once. The J gene is TRBJ2-3, the V gene TRBV7-2; D is uncertain. With 4 bases removed from V and 3 bases from J, the gap between germline ends came to 11 bases. The germline gives CDR1 SGHTA, CDR2 FQGNSA. CDR3 length equals 14 residues. The CDR3 sequence: CASSSYLETDTQYF. The CDR3 DNA sequence: TGTGCCAGCAGCTCCTACCTAGAGACAGATACGCAGTATTTT.

The sample holds a few counts of this clone. This CDR3 reads CSASLAGRSYNEQFF. CDR3 DNA: TGCAGTGCTAGTCTCGCGGGGAGGTCCTACAATGAGCAGTTCTTC. The genes are TRBV20-1 and TRBJ2-1; perhaps TRBD2 as D (6 bases). Trimming pared 3 bases from V and 1 base from J, leaving 13 bases between. The CDR3 has 15 amino acids. Germline lookup yields CDR1 DFQATT and CDR2 SNEGSKA (reference sequence).

The chain links TRBV6-2 or TRBV6-3 to TRBJ1-5; tentatively, D is TRBD1 (5 bases). CDR1 is MNHEY and CDR2 is SVGEGT in the germline V gene. This CDR3 contains 14 residues. V gave up 4 bases and J gave up 3 bases, with 10 bases separating them. CDR3 in DNA: TGTGCCAGCAGTTCAGACAGCTACAATCAGCCCCAGCATTTT. This codes for CASSSDSYNQPQHF.

The chain couples TRBV1 to TRBJ1-6; TRBD1, as called in the table, went unchecked against the DNA. TRBV1 is labeled a pseudogene. The CDR3 totals 16 residues. Written as DNA, the CDR3 is TGCACCAGCGAACCAGTTAAGGGGTCCTATAATTCACCCCTCCACTTT. Its translation is CTSEPVKGSYNSPLHF.

V is TRBV30 and J is TRBJ1-2; D call uncertain. This CDR3 spans 13 amino acids. Germline lookup yields CDR1 GTSNPN and CDR2 SVGIG (reference sequence). Trimming removed 1 base from V and 5 bases from J, with 11 bases in between. This CDR3 reads CAWSAAVAYGYTF. As DNA, the CDR3 is TGTGCCTGGAGTGCTGCGGTAGCTTATGGCTACACCTTC.

This clone was seen a single time. This rearrangement joins TRBV5-6 to TRBJ2-3; possible D gene TRBD1, 6 bases. V dropped 0 bases and J dropped 2 bases, with 10 bases sitting between them. CDR1 and CDR2 from the germline V gene are SGHDT and YYEEEE. This CDR3 is 15 amino acids long. CDR3 nucleotides: TGTGCCAGCAGCTTGGGACAGGTCTTCACAGATACGCAGTATTTT. Amino acid sequence: CASSLGQVFTDTQYF. Full variable domain (remainder filled in from reference TRBV5-6 and TRBJ2-3): DAGVTQSPTHLIKTRGQQVTLRCSPKSGHDTVSWYQQALGQGPQFIFQYYEEEERQRGNFPDRFSGHQFPNYSSELNVNALLLGDSALYLCASSLGQVFTDTQYFGPGTRLTVL.

V usage is TRBV18 and J usage is TRBJ2-5; D remains ambiguous. The CDR3 is 17 amino acids. V was cut by 1 base and J by 0 bases, with 15 bases left in between. The germline CDR1 and CDR2 sequences are KGHSH and LQKENI. The CDR3 bases are TGTGCCAGCTCACCACTTTCTCTTGGCAGGAACCAAGAGACCCAGTACTTC. Amino acid sequence: CASSPLSLGRNQETQYF.

The chain uses TRBV4-3 and TRBJ1-2; D call uncertain. The V gene's germline CDR1 is LGHNA and CDR2 YSLEER. Trimming took 0 bases from V and 8 from J, leaving 10 bases between them. CDR3 size: 13 residues. The CDR3 sequence: CASSQDNVGGYTF. The CDR3 nucleotides are TGCGCCAGCAGCCAAGACAACGTGGGCGGCTACACCTTC.

The chain carries TRBV5-4 and TRBJ2-6; TRBD1 matches 9 bases. CDR3 length equals 19 residues. J was trimmed by 0 bases and V by 4 bases; bases with no gene match: 11. Germline V lookup: CDR1 SGHNT, CDR2 YYREEE (reference sequence). The CDR3 loop is CASSPLPGQGISGANVLTF. DNA of the CDR3: TGTGCCAGCAGCCCCCTACCGGGACAGGGCATCTCTGGGGCCAACGTCCTGACTTTC.

This chain links TRBV3-1 (or the pseudogene TRBV3-2) with TRBJ2-5, with 9 bases that match TRBD2. J lost 7 bases, V lost 1 base, and 10 bases had no gene match. CDR1 and CDR2 from the germline V gene are LGHDT and YNNKEL (reference sequence). CDR3 size: 16 residues. As DNA, the CDR3 is TGTGCCAGCAGCCAAGCAAGCGGGGGGTCCCGTCGGACCCAGTACTTC. As protein: CASSQASGGSRRTQYF.

This sequence joins TRBV7-9 and TRBJ2-7; 8 bases line up with TRBD1. Losses at the gene ends were 4 bases for V and 6 bases for J; bases not matched to a gene: 5. Per the germline V gene, CDR1 is SEHNR and CDR2 is FQNEAQ (reference sequence). The CDR3 runs to 13 residues. CDR3 protein: CASSYGQGGEQYF. For the CDR3, the DNA is TGTGCCAGCAGCTACGGACAGGGCGGCGAGCAGTACTTC.

The rearrangement uses TRBV7-9 and TRBJ1-1; a weak D match, TRBD1 (6 bases). Germline CDR1 is SEHNR and CDR2 is FQNEAQ (reference sequence). The CDR3 is 17 residues long. V was cut by 2 bases and J by 1 base, with 17 bases left in between. The CDR3 here is CASSLIATGTWNTEAFF. The CDR3 DNA is TGTGCCAGCAGCTTAATCGCCACAGGGACCTGGAACACTGAAGCTTTCTTT.

The rearrangement links TRBV7-2 to TRBJ1-2, with 7 bases matching TRBD1. The CDR3 is made up of 16 amino acids. CDR1 SGHTA and CDR2 FQGNSA come from the germline V gene. V lost 5 bases and J lost 5; bases outside the gene matches: 14. CDR3 bases: TGTGCCAGCAGCCTCGCCGGAACAGGGGCTGGATATGGCTACACCTTC. Translation gives CASSLAGTGAGYGYTF. Together with reference TRBV7-2 and TRBJ1-2, the CDR3 gives the full variable domain: GAGVSQSPSNKVTEKGKDVELRCDPISGHTALYWYRQSLGQGLEFLIYFQGNSAPDKSGLPSDRFSAERTGGSVSTLTIQRTQQEDSAVYLCASSLAGTGAGYGYTFGSGTRLTVV.

This chain joins TRBV10-3 and TRBJ1-3; D ambiguous. Per the germline V gene, CDR1 is ENHRY and CDR2 is SYGVKD. The CDR3 is 14 residues long. Trimming took 5 bases from V and 7 from J, leaving 15 bases between them. In nucleotides, the CDR3 is TGTGCCATCAGTCAGGATGGCCGAATGAACACCATATATTTT. As protein: CAISQDGRMNTIYF.

V gene TRBV4-1 combines with J gene TRBJ2-2; no clear D. The CDR3 totals 16 residues. Germline V gene lookup returns CDR1 MGHRA and CDR2 YSYEKL. Trimming stripped 5 bases from V and 0 bases from J, with 13 bases between. This chain's CDR3 is CASSFRMSANTGELFF. The CDR3, as DNA: TGCGCCAGCAGCTTCCGTATGTCAGCGAACACCGGGGAGCTGTTTTTT.

The genes are TRBV6-5 and TRBJ1-2; no definite D call. Germline CDR1 and CDR2: MNHEY and SVGAGI. V dropped 8 bases and J dropped 5 bases, with 18 bases sitting between them. The CDR3 totals 14 residues. Here the CDR3 reads CASRTYPSSYGYTF. CDR3 nucleotides: TGTGCCAGCCGTACATACCCCTCGTCGTATGGCTACACCTTC.

The chain couples TRBV30 to TRBJ2-7; TRBD1 agrees at 11 bases. With 4 bases clipped from V and 2 bases from J, the junction kept 10 bases outside the gene matches. The CDR3 loop spans 16 amino acids. Germline V CDR1 and CDR2: GTSNPN, SVGIG (reference sequence). CDR3 protein: CAWTALGTGGPYEQYF. CDR3 sequence (DNA): TGTGCCTGGACGGCTTTAGGGACAGGGGGACCCTACGAGCAGTACTTC.

The sample holds one count of this clone. This chain connects TRBV7-2 to TRBJ1-2; D is possibly TRBD1 (5 bases). The CDR3 is 17 amino acids. CDR1 SGHTA and CDR2 FQGNSA come from the germline V gene. V lost 4 bases to trimming and J lost 7 bases, with 25 bases between them. DNA of the CDR3: TGTGCCAGCAGCTGGATGCCCCGACAGCGGGTAGGAGGTGGCTACACCTTC. Protein product: CASSWMPRQRVGGGYTF. Based on the CDR3 plus reference TRBV7-2 and TRBJ1-2, the full variable domain is GAGVSQSPSNKVTEKGKDVELRCDPISGHTALYWYRQSLGQGLEFLIYFQGNSAPDKSGLPSDRFSAERTGGSVSTLTIQRTQQEDSAVYLCASSWMPRQRVGGGYTFGSGTRLTVV.

The J gene is TRBJ2-5, the V gene TRBV7-9; maybe TRBD1 (6 bases). The germline V gene has CDR1 SEHNR and CDR2 FQNEAQ (reference sequence). V was shortened by 1 base and J by 4 bases, with 13 bases between the two germline ends. CDR3 size: 15 residues. CDR3 DNA sequence: TGTGCCAGCAGCTTAGGGCCAGGGGAATCAGAGACCCAGTACTTC. Protein: CASSLGPGESETQYF.

This chain connects TRBV21-1 to TRBJ2-7; the table's D call TRBD1 went unverified against the DNA. TRBV21-1 is noted as a pseudogene. This CDR3 region has 13 residues. CDR3 nucleotides: TGTGCCCGATCCCGACACCTCGGCTACGAGCAGTACTTC. Translating gives CARSRHLGYEQYF.

The chain employs TRBV4-1 and TRBJ2-7, with 9 bases aligning to TRBD1. The V gene's germline CDR1 is MGHRA and CDR2 YSYEKL. With 4 bases clipped from V and 5 bases from J, the junction kept 6 bases outside the gene matches. The CDR3 length is 14 residues. This CDR3 reads CASSLRDRENEQYF. CDR3 coding DNA: TGCGCCAGCAGCCTCCGGGACAGGGAGAACGAGCAGTACTTC.